This entry features one T cell receptor (beta chain) sequence. Its specificity is unknown. At the deep level, the assay was run. The assay was immunoSEQ multiplex PCR, and TCRdb's table has in-frame clones only and misses some. This sample has approximately 2.5 million clones, with approximately 93% found just once. The data were obtained in a study of shared clonotypes between healthy human individuals. Points from the study as a whole: Clonotypes that were shared across four donors made up about 4.5% of naive CD4 clonotypes.

Splitting of CD4+ cells produced CD45RA+ naive and CD45RA-negative memory subsets. From germline, CDR1 is SGHTA and CDR2 FQGNSA. V shed 2 bases and J shed 1 base, with 14 bases lying between them. There are 16 residues in the CDR3. This chain links TRBV7-2 with TRBJ1-2; maybe TRBD1 (5 bases). Material: naive CD4+ T cells from PBMCs. Subset denoted: CD45RA+ positively selected. The receptor comes from a man younger than 35 in good health. Some clones in this sample may be carry-over from other donors' samples. DNA for the CDR3: TGTGCCAGCAGCTTACAGACGGGGCAGGGTAACTATGGCTACACCTTC. Amino acids: CASSLQTGQGNYGYTF.